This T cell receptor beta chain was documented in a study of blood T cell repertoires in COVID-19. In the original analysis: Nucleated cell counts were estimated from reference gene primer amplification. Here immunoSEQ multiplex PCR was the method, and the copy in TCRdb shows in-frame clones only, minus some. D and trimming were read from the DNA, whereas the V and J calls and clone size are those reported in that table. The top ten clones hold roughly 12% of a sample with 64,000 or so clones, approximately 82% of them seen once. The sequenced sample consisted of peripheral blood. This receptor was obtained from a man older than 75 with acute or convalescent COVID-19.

In DNA form, the CDR3 reads TGTGCCAGCAGCGGGAGGGCCAGGCACAATGAGCAGTTCTTC. Its translation: CASSGRARHNEQFF. This chain uses TRBV6-2 or TRBV6-3 with TRBJ2-1, with 8 bases identical to TRBD2. Germline-derived CDR1 and CDR2 are MNHEY and SVGEGT. This CDR3 contains 14 residues. Trimming removed 6 bases from V and 5 bases from J; junction bases left unmatched: 6.